The clone carrying this T cell receptor beta chain was detected a few times. Antigen: not known. The data belong to a study of T cells in localized non-small cell lung cancer. Overall study results and limits: Uninvolved neighboring lung showed the greatest T cell clonality, exceeding tumor. Of the top 100 tumor clones, median around 60 were in adjacent lung, more than 25 among its top 100. It remains possible that heterogeneity exists, since only one tumor region was sequenced.

Atypia-free adjacent lung was sampled at least 2 cm beyond the tumor margin. Profiling relied on immunoSEQ multiplex PCR, and the TCRdb table lists in-frame clones only, not all of them. The data show 600 to 950 clones, with 20% to 25% seen just once and under 15% held by the top ten. The sequencing here drew on normal lung tissue next to the tumor, taken before any cancer treatment. The clonotype comes from a female donor of 60 years or more with stage I lung adenocarcinoma.

The CDR3 here is CAWSARDKNQPQHF. The CDR3 DNA follows: TGTGCCTGGAGTGCACGGGACAAGAATCAGCCCCAGCATTTT. This chain connects TRBV30 to TRBJ1-5, with D perhaps TRBD1 (6 bases). With 1 base removed from V and 4 bases from J, the gap between germline ends came to 11 bases. The germline gives CDR1 GTSNPN, CDR2 SVGIG (reference sequence). The CDR3 runs 14 residues. The full variable domain, with the rest looked up from reference TRBV30 and TRBJ1-5, is SQTIHQWPATLVQPVGSPLSLECTVEGTSNPNLYWYRQAAGRGLQLLFYSVGIGQISSEVPQNLSASRPQDRQFILSSKKLLLSDSGFYLCAWSARDKNQPQHFGDGTRLSIL.